Presented here are 9 T cell receptor beta chains from one specimen sequenced in a study of blood T cell repertoires in COVID-19. The data were produced by immunoSEQ multiplex PCR, yet TCRdb's version contains in-frame clones alone and is incomplete. The table lists 150,000 to 200,000 clones, more than 75% of them singletons. The sequenced sample was PBMCs or T cells enriched from blood (not recorded which). These receptors were collected from a woman between 45 and 60 years old who had recovered from COVID-19.

CDR3 sequence: CASSLMGGGNQPQHF. The CDR3 DNA is TGCGCCAGCAGCCTAATGGGGGGGGGCAATCAGCCCCAGCATTTT. The chain links TRBV4-1 to TRBJ1-5, with a tentative D call TRBD1 (5 bases). This CDR3 has 15 amino acids. In germline, CDR1 is MGHRA, CDR2 YSYEKL. V lost 4 bases to trimming and J lost 2 bases, with 12 bases between them.

CDR3 residues: CASSFSTGIHGYTF. CDR3 DNA: TGTGCCAGCAGTTTTTCGACAGGGATCCATGGCTACACCTTC. The rearrangement joins TRBV28 to TRBJ1-2; 7 nucleotides agree with TRBD1. CDR1 is MDHEN, CDR2 SYDVKM, per germline. The CDR3 has 14 residues. Unmatched junction bases numbered 7, after V lost 3 bases and J lost 6 bases.

The chain employs TRBV18 and TRBJ2-2; 8 bases fit TRBD1. From germline, CDR1 is KGHSH and CDR2 LQKENI. With 0 bases clipped from V and 1 base from J, the junction kept 4 bases outside the gene matches. The CDR3 runs 17 residues. The CDR3 bases are TGTGCCAGCTCACCACCAGGACAGGGACAGAACACCGGGGAGCTGTTTTTT. This sequence encodes CASSPPGQGQNTGELFF.

This clone occurred once. This chain joins TRBV19 and TRBJ2-5, with a possible D match to TRBD2 (6 bases). The CDR3 loop spans 15 amino acids. V lost 1 base and J 3 bases, leaving 12 bases between the germline ends. In germline, CDR1 is LNHDA, CDR2 SQIVND (reference sequence). The CDR3: CASSIGRDGKETQYF. DNA of the CDR3: TGTGCCAGTAGTATAGGGCGGGATGGAAAAGAGACCCAGTACTTC.

V and J are TRBV30 and TRBJ1-4, with TRBD1 identical over 7 bases. CDR1 GTSNPN and CDR2 SVGIG come from the germline V gene (reference sequence). This CDR3 contains 15 residues. Trimming cost V 4 bases and J 5 bases; bases outside gene matches: 10. The CDR3 sequence is CAWNEGAGTNEKLFF. CDR3 sequence (DNA): TGTGCCTGGAATGAGGGGGCAGGGACAAATGAAAAACTGTTTTTT.

This chain uses TRBV20-1 with TRBJ1-1; no clear D. The CDR3 is 10 residues long. V was trimmed by 6 bases and J by 6 bases, leaving 8 bases between them. Germline assignment: CDR1 DFQATT and CDR2 SNEGSKA (reference sequence). DNA for the CDR3: TGCAGTGCCGCGAGGTCTGAAGCTTTCTTT. Translated: CSAARSEAFF.

V is TRBV9 and J is TRBJ2-3, with a possible D match to TRBD2 (5 bases). This CDR3 is 15 amino acids long. V gave up 0 bases and J gave up 2 bases, with 10 bases separating them. Looked up from germline, CDR1 is SGDLS and CDR2 is YYNGEE. The CDR3 DNA reads as TGTGCCAGCAGCGTAGCTCCTAGCTCCACAGATACGCAGTATTTT. The encoded protein is CASSVAPSSTDTQYF.

This clone occurred a few times. The rearrangement joins TRBV3-1 (or the pseudogene TRBV3-2) to TRBJ2-3; possible D gene TRBD1, 5 bases. The CDR3 is 15 amino acids. Germline V gives CDR1 LGHDT, CDR2 YNNKEL (reference sequence). The germline V and J ends were trimmed by 1 base and 6 bases, with 14 bases remaining between them. The CDR3 reads CASSQGGLMEDTQYF. The CDR3 nucleotides are TGTGCCAGCAGCCAAGGGGGCCTGATGGAGGATACGCAGTATTTT.

The CDR3 DNA sequence: TGTGCCAGCAGCACCACCGGGGGGCTGGACACCGGGGAGCTGTTTTTT. As protein: CASSTTGGLDTGELFF. V gene TRBV9 combines with J gene TRBJ2-2, with a weak D call TRBD2 (7 bases). V lost 4 bases, J lost 3 bases, and 16 bases lay in between. The CDR3 runs 16 residues. Looked up from germline, CDR1 is SGDLS and CDR2 is YYNGEE.